The T cell receptor (beta chain) described here comes from a study of blood T cell repertoires in COVID-19. Study as a whole: Sources were T cells, B-cell-depleted T cells, or PBMCs; the material itself was cDNA or gDNA.

The germline CDR1 and CDR2 sequences are LNHDA and SQIVND (reference sequence). The CDR3 runs 14 residues. After removal of 3 bases from V and 2 bases from J, the junction contained 1 base not matched to a gene. Assay used: immunoSEQ multiplex PCR; TCRdb lists only in-frame clones, some missing. The sample shows about 170,000 clones, 80% to 85% of them seen only once. This receptor was obtained from a human donor with acute or convalescent COVID-19. The donor label of this sample is uncertain. This rearrangement joins TRBV19 to TRBJ2-5; TRBD2 matches 9 bases. Source material: peripheral blood. Written as DNA, the CDR3 is TGTGCCAGTAGTATCCTAGCGGGGCAAGAGACCCAGTACTTC. Translated: CASSILAGQETQYF. Filled out from reference TRBV19 and TRBJ2-5, the complete variable domain reads DGGITQSPKYLFRKEGQNVTLSCEQNLNHDAMYWYRQDPGQGLRLIYYSQIVNDFQKGDIAEGYSVSREKKESFPLTVTSAQKNPTAFYLCASSILAGQETQYFGPGTRLLVL.